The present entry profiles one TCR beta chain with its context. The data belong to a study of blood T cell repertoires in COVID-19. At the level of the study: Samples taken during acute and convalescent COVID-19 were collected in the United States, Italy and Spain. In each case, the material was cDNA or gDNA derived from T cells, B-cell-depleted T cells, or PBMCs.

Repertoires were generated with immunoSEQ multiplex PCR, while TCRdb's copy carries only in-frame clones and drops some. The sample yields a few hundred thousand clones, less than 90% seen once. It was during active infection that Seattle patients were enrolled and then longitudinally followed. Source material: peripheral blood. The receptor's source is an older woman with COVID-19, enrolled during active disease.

CDR3 nucleotide sequence: TGTGCCAGTAGTTCGCCAGGGGAAGGGGCCAAAAACATTCAGTACTTC. Its protein is CASSSPGEGAKNIQYF. This sequence joins TRBV19 and TRBJ2-4, with D maybe TRBD1 (6 bases). Trimming took 5 bases from V and 1 from J, leaving 15 bases between them. There are 16 residues in the CDR3. Germline values: CDR1 LNHDA, CDR2 SQIVND (reference sequence).